This entry describes one TCR beta chain. What it binds is unknown. These data come from a study of T cell repertoires in cytomegalovirus infection. Study in general: Matching HLA type, along with CMV infection, was indicated by public TCR beta signatures.

Study results and limitations: Summed frequency of public TCR beta families distinguished CMV carriers with the relevant HLA. CMV-specific TCR beta clonotypes restricted by HLA-C dominated the ex vivo response.

CDR3 length: 14 residues. V lost 3 bases to trimming and J lost 7 bases; unmatched junction nucleotides: 8. CDR1 and CDR2 from the germline V gene are SQVTM and ANQGSEA. TCRdb processed the reads anew with MiXCR; each CDR3 protein has one entry. The sample includes roughly 760,000 distinct CDR3 sequences, about 40% of them seen just once. The sequenced sample was PBMCs. The source of this sequence is a human donor in good health (CMV status not recorded). Some clones in this sample may be carry-over from other donors' samples. The chain combines TRBV29-1 with TRBJ2-3; 9 nucleotides line up with TRBD2. CDR3 in amino acids: CSVDWGGGENTQYF. The CDR3 DNA reads TGCAGCGTTGATTGGGGCGGGGGGGAAAATACGCAGTATTTT.